These 25 T cell receptor beta chains were sequenced from one sample in a study of early T cells in non-severe SARS-CoV-2 infection. TCRdb used MiXCR to reprocess the 5' RACE reads, holding one entry per CDR3 protein. The data show more than 80,000 distinct CDR3 sequences, approximately 15% seen once. Sequencing used whole blood. The source is an adult who was a healthcare worker with PCR-confirmed SARS-CoV-2 infection or an uninfected control (not recorded which).

The V call is TRBV7-9, the J call TRBJ2-5; tentatively, D is TRBD1 (7 bases). The CDR3 extends over 14 amino acids. Germline CDR1 and CDR2: SEHNR and FQNEAQ (reference sequence). Trimming stripped 7 bases from V and 6 bases from J, with 18 bases between. Written as DNA, the CDR3 is TGTGCCAGCACTGAATCGGCAGGGGGGAAGACCCAGTACTTC. It is translated as CASTESAGGKTQYF.

The chain employs TRBV10-3 and TRBJ2-2; 9 bases are a match to TRBD2. The CDR3 totals 14 residues. Germline V gene sequence: CDR1 ENHRY, CDR2 SYGVKD. V was clipped by 10 bases and J by 4 bases; unmatched bases: 7. The CDR3 nucleotides are TGTGCCACCGCCGGGACTAGCTCCACCGGGGAGCTGTTTTTT. It translates to CATAGTSSTGELFF.

This clonotype occurred a few times. The chain couples TRBV2 to TRBJ2-2; TRBD2 matches 14 bases. Germline V gene lookup returns CDR1 SNHLY and CDR2 FYNNEI. After removal of 4 bases from V and 5 bases from J, the junction contained 3 bases not matched to a gene. The CDR3 length is 16 residues. CDR3: CASSVRLAGGTGELFF. The CDR3 coding sequence is TGTGCCAGCAGTGTACGACTAGCGGGAGGGACCGGGGAGCTGTTTTTT.

The chain carries TRBV5-4 and TRBJ1-4; a possible D gene is TRBD1 (5 bases). Germline values: CDR1 SGHNT, CDR2 YYREEE (reference sequence). Trimming took 4 bases from V and 5 from J, leaving 18 bases between them. The CDR3 length is 16 residues. This CDR3 reads CASSRSGTEWNEKLFF. CDR3 nucleotides: TGTGCCAGCAGCCGATCAGGGACGGAGTGGAATGAAAAACTGTTTTTT.

The chain carries TRBV20-1 and TRBJ2-1; 8 bases fit TRBD2. The CDR3 sequence is 16 residues long. V shed 0 bases, J shed 3 bases, and the junction held 7 bases outside the gene matches. The germline V gene has CDR1 DFQATT and CDR2 SNEGSKA (reference sequence). In DNA form, the CDR3 reads TGCAGTGCTAGAGATCTAAGGGCGGGGGGCTACAATGAGCAGTTCTTC. Translation: CSARDLRAGGYNEQFF.

This clonotype turned up a few times. The chain links TRBV7-9 to TRBJ1-5, with TRBD1 matching over 7 bases. Trimming took 5 bases from V and 3 from J; bases not matched to a gene: 13. There are 17 residues in the CDR3. Germline assignment: CDR1 SEHNR and CDR2 FQNEAQ (reference sequence). In DNA, the CDR3 is TGTGCCAGCAGCCTCCAAACGACAGGGTCGTACAATCAGCCCCAGCATTTT. It translates to CASSLQTTGSYNQPQHF.

This clonotype occurred a few times. The chain is built from TRBV2 and TRBJ1-5; possibly TRBD1 for D (5 bases). Trimming removed 8 bases from V and 0 bases from J, with 11 bases in between. The CDR3 is 14 amino acids. CDR1 and CDR2 from the germline V gene are SNHLY and FYNNEI. The CDR3 is CASRDGNSNQPQHF. The DNA for the CDR3 is TGTGCCAGCCGGGACGGGAATAGCAATCAGCCCCAGCATTTT.

This clonotype was seen only a few times. In nucleotides, the CDR3 is TGTGCCAGCTCACCCGTAGACGAGCAGTTCTTC. It is translated as CASSPVDEQFF. The chain carries TRBV18 and TRBJ2-1; D unclear. Trimming cost V 3 bases and J 10 bases, with 7 bases left between them. Germline values: CDR1 KGHSH, CDR2 LQKENI. The CDR3 has 11 residues.

The sample holds a few counts of this clonotype. V is TRBV7-3 and J is TRBJ2-2, with TRBD2 as a possible D gene (6 bases). Germline loops: CDR1 SGHTA, CDR2 FQGTGA. This CDR3 spans 14 amino acids. V was clipped by 10 bases and J by 5 bases, with 17 bases between them. CDR3 sequence: CATQGLRGTGELFF. The CDR3 DNA reads TGTGCCACCCAGGGACTTCGGGGGACCGGGGAGCTGTTTTTT.

This clonotype was counted ten times or more. This chain connects TRBV7-2 to TRBJ2-7, with 7 bases matching TRBD1. Per germline, CDR1 SGHTA and CDR2 FQGNSA. The CDR3 runs 13 residues. Trimming removed 5 bases from V and 3 bases from J; junction bases left unmatched: 4. CDR3 protein: CASSPGQYYEQYF. The CDR3 region has the DNA TGTGCCAGCAGCCCGGGACAGTACTACGAGCAGTACTTC.

This clonotype was detected ten times or more. The genes are TRBV29-1 and TRBJ2-1; TRBD2 agrees at 15 bases. Germline assignment: CDR1 SQVTM and CDR2 ANQGSEA. Trimming cost V 8 bases and J 10 bases; bases outside gene matches: 9. The CDR3 loop spans 14 amino acids. The CDR3 is CSYLPGLAGGEQFF. CDR3 sequence (DNA): TGCAGCTACCTACCGGGACTAGCGGGAGGCGAGCAGTTCTTC.

This chain links TRBV20-1 with TRBJ1-1; 7 bases map to TRBD1. J lost 4 bases, V lost 5 bases, and 7 bases had no gene match. Germline values: CDR1 DFQATT, CDR2 SNEGSKA (reference sequence). The length of the CDR3 is 13 residues. The CDR3 bases are TGCAGTGCTCTGACAGGGTCGGTCACTGAAGCTTTCTTT. Its translation: CSALTGSVTEAFF.

The table lists this clonotype with many counts. This rearrangement joins TRBV7-9 to TRBJ2-1; D unclear. The V end was cut by 4 bases, the J end by 5 bases, with 15 bases between. CDR3 length equals 15 residues. Germline-derived CDR1 and CDR2 are SEHNR and FQNEAQ (reference sequence). CDR3 in DNA: TGTGCCAGCAGCTCCTCTCCGCCTAATAACAATGAGCAGTTCTTC. As protein: CASSSSPPNNNEQFF.

This clonotype was counted between two and nine times. The CDR3 reads CSVDWDGPYEQYF. The CDR3 DNA follows: TGCAGCGTTGATTGGGACGGCCCCTACGAGCAGTACTTC. The chain links TRBV29-1 to TRBJ2-7; TRBD1 or TRBD2 may be the D gene (5 bases each). V was pared by 3 bases and J by 2 bases, with 11 bases between. The length of the CDR3 is 13 residues. Germline CDR1 reads SQVTM; CDR2 reads ANQGSEA.

This sequence joins TRBV21-1 and TRBJ2-5. TRBV21-1 is flagged as a pseudogene. The CDR3 spans 14 residues. In DNA, the CDR3 is TGTGCCAGCAGCAAAGTGCGGTTGCGGGAGACCCAGTACTTC. Translated, it gives CASSKVRLRETQYF.

This clonotype occurred many times. This chain connects TRBV7-7 to TRBJ2-5; 7 bases fit TRBD1. Germline V gene sequence: CDR1 SSHAT, CDR2 FNYEAQ (reference sequence). This CDR3 comprises 15 residues. V was pared by 8 bases and J by 2 bases, with 11 bases of the junction left unmatched. Written as DNA, the CDR3 is TGTGCCAGCTGTTCCACCGGGACAGCACAAGAGACCCAGTACTTC. Its translation is CASCSTGTAQETQYF. Filled out from reference TRBV7-7 and TRBJ2-5, the complete variable domain reads GAGVSQSPRYKVTKRGQDVTLRCDPISSHATLYWYQQALGQGPEFLTYFNYEAQPDKSGLPSDRFSAERPEGSISTLTIQRTEQRDSAMYRCASCSTGTAQETQYFGPGTRLLVL.

This clonotype was detected a few times. V is TRBV7-9 and J is TRBJ2-5; D is unclear. Trimming stripped 5 bases from V and 1 base from J, with 8 bases between. The CDR3 covers 13 residues. Germline assignment: CDR1 SEHNR and CDR2 FQNEAQ (reference sequence). CDR3 residues: CASSILFQETQYF. The DNA for the CDR3 is TGTGCCAGCAGCATACTATTCCAAGAGACCCAGTACTTC.

This clonotype was recorded a few times. V gene TRBV21-1 combines with J gene TRBJ2-7; no check of the table's D call, TRBD1, against the DNA was made. TRBV21-1 is flagged as a pseudogene. The CDR3 has 13 residues. The CDR3 coding sequence is TGTGCCCCTATAGGGGGGGCCCCCTACGAGCAGTACTTC. It specifies CAPIGGAPYEQYF.

There are a few counts of this clonotype. The chain links TRBV21-1 to TRBJ1-1. TRBV21-1 is recorded as a pseudogene. CDR3 size: 11 residues. The CDR3 DNA sequence: TGTGCCAGCACGGTGAACACTGAAGCTTTCTTT. Translated: CASTVNTEAFF.

The V gene is TRBV29-1, the J gene TRBJ1-1; D uncertain. The germline V gene has CDR1 SQVTM and CDR2 ANQGSEA. CDR3 length equals 12 residues. V lost 4 bases and J lost 1, with 7 bases in between. CDR3 residues: CSVVGKNTEAFF. CDR3 sequence (DNA): TGCAGCGTTGTTGGGAAGAACACTGAAGCTTTCTTT.

This clonotype has a handful of counts. V usage is TRBV11-2 and J usage is TRBJ2-3; D call uncertain. The CDR3 covers 14 residues. Trimming stripped 5 bases from V and 1 base from J, with 10 bases between. CDR1 is SGHAT, CDR2 FQNNGV, per germline. The CDR3 is CASSLSHGTDTQYF. The CDR3 DNA reads TGTGCCAGCAGCCTGTCCCACGGCACAGATACGCAGTATTTT.

In its sample, this clonotype was seen a few times. This chain links TRBV20-1 with TRBJ1-4; unclear D gene. The V end lost 6 bases, the J end lost 8 bases, and 16 bases lay between the germline ends. Germline V lookup: CDR1 DFQATT, CDR2 SNEGSKA (reference sequence). The CDR3 totals 13 residues. CDR3 amino acids: CSASARFEEKLFF. The CDR3 DNA is TGCAGTGCCTCAGCCAGGTTTGAGGAAAAACTGTTTTTT.

In its sample, this clonotype was seen many times. This chain joins TRBV6-5 and TRBJ1-5; tentative D call: TRBD1 (5 bases). The V gene's germline CDR1 is MNHEY and CDR2 SVGAGI. This CDR3 spans 13 amino acids. Trimming shortened V by 6 bases and J by 5 bases, and 11 bases separated the two germline ends. CDR3 residues: CASRTGLHQPQHF. The CDR3 nucleotides read TGTGCCAGCAGGACGGGACTACATCAGCCCCAGCATTTT.

The chain carries TRBV7-2 and TRBJ2-4; D not resolved. The CDR3 loop spans 15 amino acids. CDR1 SGHTA and CDR2 FQGNSA come from the germline V gene. V lost 6 bases, J lost 5 bases, and 17 bases lay in between. CDR3 sequence reads: CASRLIKTGENIQYF. As DNA, the CDR3 is TGTGCCAGCAGGTTAATTAAAACTGGGGAAAACATTCAGTACTTC. The full variable domain, rest sourced from reference TRBV7-2 and TRBJ2-4, is GAGVSQSPSNKVTEKGKDVELRCDPISGHTALYWYRQSLGQGLEFLIYFQGNSAPDKSGLPSDRFSAERTGGSVSTLTIQRTQQEDSAVYLCASRLIKTGENIQYFGAGTRLSVL.

This clonotype was observed a few times. V and J are TRBV20-1 and TRBJ2-6; D remains unclear. Trimming cost V 3 bases and J 4 bases, with 16 bases left between them. There are 16 residues in the CDR3. Looked up from germline, CDR1 is DFQATT and CDR2 is SNEGSKA (reference sequence). This CDR3 reads CSARARPNSGANVLTF. CDR3 in DNA: TGCAGTGCTAGGGCCCGCCCTAATTCAGGGGCCAACGTCCTGACTTTC.